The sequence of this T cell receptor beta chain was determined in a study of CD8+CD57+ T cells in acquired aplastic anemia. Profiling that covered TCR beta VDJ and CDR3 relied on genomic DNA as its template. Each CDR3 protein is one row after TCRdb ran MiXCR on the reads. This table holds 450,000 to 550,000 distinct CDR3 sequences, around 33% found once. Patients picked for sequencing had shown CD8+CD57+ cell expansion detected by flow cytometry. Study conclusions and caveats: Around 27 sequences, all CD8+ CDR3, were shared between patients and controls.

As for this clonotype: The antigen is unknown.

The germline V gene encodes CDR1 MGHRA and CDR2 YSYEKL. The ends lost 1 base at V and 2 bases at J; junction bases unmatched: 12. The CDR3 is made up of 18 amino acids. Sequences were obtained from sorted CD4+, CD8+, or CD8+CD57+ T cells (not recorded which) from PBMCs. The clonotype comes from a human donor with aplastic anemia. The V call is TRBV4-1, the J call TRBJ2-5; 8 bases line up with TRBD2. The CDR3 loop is CASSQVFGTSLTQETQYF. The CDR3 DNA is TGCGCCAGCAGCCAAGTTTTCGGGACTAGTCTAACACAAGAGACCCAGTACTTC.